This T cell receptor (beta chain) originates from a study of cytomegalovirus exposure and HLA in healthy donors. Overall study findings and caveats: Follow-up analysis later connected one missense variant in DCLRE1C with trimming of TCR beta V- and J-genes.

Trimming took off 8 bases at V and 5 bases at J, with 13 bases between the two ends. CDR1 and CDR2 (germline): SGHDN, FVKESK. The CDR3 has 13 residues. Vbeta (60) and Jbeta (13) primers were used in the PCR. Measured with immunoSEQ multiplex PCR; TCRdb has only the in-frame clones, and not every one. This table has roughly 100,000 clones, 70% to 80% appearing once. This clone has more than one count but fewer than ten. Its antigen is not known. The chain recombines TRBV14 with TRBJ2-1; weak D call: TRBD2 (5 bases). The sample taken for sequencing was PBMCs. The origin of this receptor is a man aged 35 to 55 in good health and CMV-seronegative. CDR3 DNA sequence: TGTGCCAGCCATTGGACTTTCGACAATGAGCAGTTCTTC. It encodes CASHWTFDNEQFF.